This TCR beta chain appears in the sequencing data of a study of blood T cells in healthy people across ages. Details on this clonotype: What it binds is unknown.

The V and J ends lost 4 bases and 5 bases, in that order; junction bases with no gene match: 10. CDR1 and CDR2 from the germline V gene are DFQATT and SNEGSKA (reference sequence). The CDR3 covers 15 residues. Study-level findings and limits: TCR beta diversity, measured per million T cells, fell in a roughly linear way with age.

The second PCR ran roughly 7 to 11 cycles with a sample-barcoded 5' primer and J-beta primers. TCRdb itself ran the 5' RACE reads through MiXCR, one entry per CDR3 protein. The sample has around 2 million distinct CDR3 sequences, around 42% seen once; the top ten hold 23%. Whenever a sample was processed, at least 6 million PBMCs were isolated. The clonotype was recovered from a human donor in good health. The V gene is TRBV20-1, the J gene TRBJ1-4, with 7 bases that match TRBD1. The material sequenced was blood. DNA of the CDR3: TGCAGTGCTATAAAACCCGGGACAGAGAATGAAAAACTGTTTTTT. Translating it yields CSAIKPGTENEKLFF.